This T cell receptor (beta chain) derives from a study of cytomegalovirus exposure and HLA in healthy donors. Study-level findings and limits: A later analysis reported that several of the most significant clusters appeared to be linked to common viral pathogens, among them Epstein-Barr virus. The study labeled approximately 150 TCR beta chains cytomegalovirus-associated. The authors reported that TCR beta sequences could predict HLA-A and HLA-B alleles. These predictions were accurate for most subjects in the first cohort.

In regard to this clone: What it binds is unknown.

Trimming took 5 bases from V and 3 from J, leaving 16 bases between them. The CDR3 contains 16 residues. The V gene's germline CDR1 is SGHVS and CDR2 FNYEAQ. The PCR was carried out with 60 Vbeta primers and 13 Jbeta primers. The assay was immunoSEQ multiplex PCR, and TCRdb's table has in-frame clones only and misses some. The data show about 100,000 clones, roughly 80% seen once. The TCR originated in a man younger than 40 in good health and CMV-seronegative. The source material was PBMCs. The chain couples TRBV7-6 to TRBJ1-4, with no clear D. The CDR3: CASSRPADGANEKLFF. CDR3 nucleotide sequence: TGTGCCAGCAGCCGCCCCGCTGACGGAGCTAATGAAAAACTGTTTTTT.